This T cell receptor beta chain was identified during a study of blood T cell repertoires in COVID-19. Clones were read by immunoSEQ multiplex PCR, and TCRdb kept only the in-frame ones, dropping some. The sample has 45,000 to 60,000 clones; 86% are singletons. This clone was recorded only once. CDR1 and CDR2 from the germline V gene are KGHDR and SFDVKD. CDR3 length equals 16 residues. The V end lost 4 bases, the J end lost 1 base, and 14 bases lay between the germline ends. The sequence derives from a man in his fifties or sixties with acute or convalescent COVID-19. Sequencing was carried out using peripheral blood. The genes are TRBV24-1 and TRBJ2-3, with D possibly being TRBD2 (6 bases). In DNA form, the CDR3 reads TGTGCCACCAGTGAAGCCCTGGCTAGCGGCACAGATACGCAGTATTTT. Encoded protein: CATSEALASGTDTQYF.